A single sample is the source of the 25 T cell receptor beta chains below, sequenced in a study of Tregs in tolerant kidney transplant recipients. TCRdb's copy holds only in-frame clones and misses some; the assay was immunoSEQ multiplex PCR. The profile shows 110,000 or so clones, roughly 89% of them singletons. Here the sequenced sample was CD4+ T cells from blood, taken before the transplant. The receptors here all came from a human donor who received a combined kidney and bone marrow transplant.

J is TRBJ2-1 and V is TRBV13, with D possibly matching TRBD2 (5 bases). Germline CDR1 is PRHDT and CDR2 is FYEKMQ (reference sequence). CDR3 size: 15 residues. Trimming pared 8 bases from V and 4 bases from J, leaving 18 bases between. The CDR3, as DNA: TGTGCCAGCCAGCGGAGTGAGTTCGGGTACAATGAGCAGTTCTTC. As protein: CASQRSEFGYNEQFF.

In DNA form, the CDR3 reads TGTGCCAGCAGCTTCGTTAATTCACCCCTCCACTTT. This encodes CASSFVNSPLHF. The V gene is TRBV14, the J gene TRBJ1-6; D ambiguous. This CDR3 spans 12 amino acids. The germline V and J ends were trimmed by 5 bases and 6 bases, with 5 bases remaining between them. CDR1 is SGHDN and CDR2 is FVKESK in the germline V gene.

The rearrangement links TRBV7-8 to TRBJ2-2, with D uncertain. V dropped 4 bases and J dropped 3 bases, with 3 bases sitting between them. This CDR3 is 12 amino acids long. CDR1 is SGHVS and CDR2 is FQNEAQ in the germline V gene. The CDR3 protein is CASSSDTGELFF. The CDR3 region has the DNA TGTGCCAGCAGCTCGGACACCGGGGAGCTGTTTTTT.

The chain employs TRBV2 and TRBJ2-2; 10 bases align to TRBD1. Per the germline V gene, CDR1 is SNHLY and CDR2 is FYNNEI. V was pared by 7 bases and J by 0 bases, with 5 bases of the junction left unmatched. This CDR3 is 16 amino acids long. CDR3 in amino acids: CASKGTGAPNTGELFF. The DNA for the CDR3 is TGTGCCAGCAAAGGGACAGGGGCCCCGAACACCGGGGAGCTGTTTTTT. Combining the CDR3 with reference TRBV2 and TRBJ2-2 gives the whole variable domain EPEVTQTPSHQVTQMGQEVILRCVPISNHLYFYWYRQILGQKVEFLVSFYNNEISEKSEIFDDQFSVERPDGSNFTLKIRSTKLEDSAMYFCASKGTGAPNTGELFFGEGSRLTVL.

CDR3: CASRYPGTGDFGNTIYF. CDR3 sequence (DNA): TGTGCCAGCAGGTATCCCGGGACAGGGGACTTTGGAAACACCATATATTTT. V is TRBV7-2 and J is TRBJ1-3, with 10 positions matching TRBD1. V was clipped by 6 bases and J by 3 bases; unmatched bases: 11. Germline V gives CDR1 SGHTA, CDR2 FQGNSA. The CDR3 runs 17 residues.

This chain joins TRBV6-5 and TRBJ1-1, with 10 bases that match TRBD1. CDR1 and CDR2 (germline): MNHEY, SVGAGI. This CDR3 is 14 amino acids long. The ends lost 5 bases at V and 2 bases at J; junction bases unmatched: 2. CDR3 loop: CASSDRGPNTEAFF. The CDR3 nucleotides read TGTGCCAGCAGTGACAGGGGGCCCAACACTGAAGCTTTCTTT.

The genes are TRBV6-5 and TRBJ2-3; the match to TRBD2 covers 8 bases. Looked up from germline, CDR1 is MNHEY and CDR2 is SVGAGI. The CDR3 runs to 15 residues. The V gene end was trimmed by 8 bases and the J gene end by 4 bases; junction bases not matched to a gene: 11. CDR3 in amino acids: CASGRGGLGADTQYF. The CDR3 nucleotides read TGTGCCAGCGGCCGGGGGGGCTTAGGGGCAGATACGCAGTATTTT.

The CDR3 region is CASSLGGTSYEQYF. CDR3 bases: TGCGCCAGCAGCTTGGGCGGAACCTCCTACGAGCAGTACTTC. The rearrangement links TRBV5-1 to TRBJ2-7; no clear D gene. In germline, CDR1 is SGHRS, CDR2 YFSETQ. V gave up 0 bases and J gave up 0 bases, with 7 bases separating them. The CDR3 is 14 residues long.

The genes are TRBV5-1 and TRBJ2-6; D not resolved. V gave up 6 bases and J gave up 0 bases, with 7 bases separating them. Germline V lookup: CDR1 SGHRS, CDR2 YFSETQ. CDR3 length equals 14 residues. CDR3 sequence: CASTRVSGANVLTF. The CDR3 DNA reads TGCGCCAGCACCCGGGTCTCTGGGGCCAACGTCCTGACTTTC.

This chain links TRBV11-2 with TRBJ2-4; TRBD1 is a possible D gene (5 bases). Germline CDR1 is SGHAT and CDR2 is FQNNGV. The CDR3 loop spans 15 amino acids. Trimming removed 5 bases at V and 0 bases at J, with 11 bases between. CDR3 protein: CASSHLRGAKNIQYF. The DNA for the CDR3 is TGTGCCAGCAGCCACCTAAGGGGAGCCAAAAACATTCAGTACTTC.

CDR3 residues: CASSQSPGGGNEKLFF. The CDR3 bases are TGCGCCAGCAGCCAGTCCCCGGGGGGGGGAAATGAAAAACTGTTTTTT. The chain has TRBV4-1 and TRBJ1-4; D possibly corresponds to TRBD1 (5 bases). This CDR3 is 16 amino acids long. Per the germline V gene, CDR1 is MGHRA and CDR2 is YSYEKL. V was cut by 3 bases and J by 5 bases, with 16 bases left in between.

The chain combines TRBV7-2 with TRBJ1-4; D is possibly TRBD1 (6 bases). The CDR3 is 16 amino acids. Germline V CDR1 and CDR2: SGHTA, FQGNSA. V was cut by 5 bases and J by 0 bases, with 13 bases left in between. The CDR3 coding sequence is TGTGCCAGCAGCGGGCGGACAGCTTCAACTAATGAAAAACTGTTTTTT. This encodes CASSGRTASTNEKLFF.

The chain is built from TRBV2 and TRBJ1-2, with 7 bases matching TRBD1. Losses at the gene ends were 8 bases for V and 7 bases for J; bases not matched to a gene: 10. The CDR3 has 13 amino acids. Germline V CDR1 and CDR2: SNHLY, FYNNEI. The CDR3: CASDRAGFSGYTF. The DNA for the CDR3 is TGTGCCAGCGACAGGGCGGGATTTAGTGGCTACACCTTC. Full variable domain (missing parts from reference TRBV2 and TRBJ1-2): EPEVTQTPSHQVTQMGQEVILRCVPISNHLYFYWYRQILGQKVEFLVSFYNNEISEKSEIFDDQFSVERPDGSNFTLKIRSTKLEDSAMYFCASDRAGFSGYTFGSGTRLTVV.

The V and J genes are TRBV27 and TRBJ1-1; TRBD1 aligns across 8 bases. Germline CDR1 is MNHEY and CDR2 is SMNVEV (reference sequence). This CDR3 is built from 16 residues. V gave up 3 bases and J gave up 7 bases; unmatched junction bases: 13. DNA of the CDR3: TGTGCCAGCAGTTTCTCACCGGACAGGGATTTATTTGAAGCTTTCTTT. Its protein is CASSFSPDRDLFEAFF.

The rearrangement joins TRBV9 to TRBJ1-6; possibly TRBD1 for D (5 bases). V lost 4 bases and J 10 bases, leaving 18 bases between the germline ends. This CDR3 spans 15 amino acids. Germline values: CDR1 SGDLS, CDR2 YYNGEE. The DNA for the CDR3 is TGTGCCAGCAGCCGTCTAGGGGCGGCGCAGTCACCCCTCCACTTT. It specifies CASSRLGAAQSPLHF.

V usage is TRBV6-5 and J usage is TRBJ1-2; unclear D gene. V lost 4 bases to trimming and J lost 2 bases, with 14 bases between them. The CDR3 contains 15 residues. Looked up from germline, CDR1 is MNHEY and CDR2 is SVGAGI. The CDR3 is CASSSNRHTNYGYTF. CDR3 nucleotides: TGTGCCAGCAGTTCCAATAGACATACCAACTATGGCTACACCTTC.

In this sample, this clone turned up once. V gene TRBV2 combines with J gene TRBJ1-2; weak D call: TRBD1 (6 bases). Germline CDR1 reads SNHLY; CDR2 reads FYNNEI. V was trimmed by 6 bases and J by 6 bases, leaving 11 bases between them. The CDR3 length is 12 residues. CDR3 region: CASRGYRDGYTF. CDR3 in DNA: TGTGCCAGCAGGGGTTACAGGGATGGCTACACCTTC. The full variable domain, in which reference TRBV2 and TRBJ1-2 provide the parts outside the CDR3, is EPEVTQTPSHQVTQMGQEVILRCVPISNHLYFYWYRQILGQKVEFLVSFYNNEISEKSEIFDDQFSVERPDGSNFTLKIRSTKLEDSAMYFCASRGYRDGYTFGSGTRLTVV.

The rearrangement joins TRBV5-1 to TRBJ2-5; TRBD2 agrees at 8 bases. J gave up 4 bases and V 3 bases, and 5 bases lay outside the gene matches. This CDR3 has 14 residues. The germline gives CDR1 SGHRS, CDR2 YFSETQ. The CDR3 loop is CASSSGGHSETQYF. In DNA form, the CDR3 reads TGCGCCAGCAGCTCGGGGGGGCATTCAGAGACCCAGTACTTC.

J is TRBJ2-5 and V is TRBV4-1, with 9 bases fitting TRBD1. Trimming at V came to 2 bases and at J to 2 bases, leaving 6 bases not matched to a gene. Germline V gene sequence: CDR1 MGHRA, CDR2 YSYEKL. CDR3 size: 16 residues. CDR3 nucleotides: TGCGCCAGCAGCCAACCTTACAGGGGGCGGCAAGAGACCCAGTACTTC. Amino acid sequence: CASSQPYRGRQETQYF.

The chain is built from TRBV19 and TRBJ2-1; 9 nucleotides match TRBD2. After removal of 5 bases from V and 7 bases from J, the junction contained 3 bases not matched to a gene. This CDR3 has 13 residues. The germline gives CDR1 LNHDA, CDR2 SQIVND (reference sequence). The chain's CDR3 is CASSVGLANEQFF. In DNA, the CDR3 is TGTGCCAGTAGTGTTGGACTAGCGAATGAGCAGTTCTTC.

The rearrangement links TRBV28 to TRBJ2-2, with D tentatively TRBD1 (6 bases). From germline, CDR1 is MDHEN and CDR2 SYDVKM. This CDR3 spans 13 amino acids. Between the trimmed V and J ends, which lost 10 bases and 1 base, there was a span of 10 bases. CDR3 sequence (DNA): TGTGCCATCCTACAGGGGAACACCGGGGAGCTGTTTTTT. Protein product: CAILQGNTGELFF.

This clone was detected only once. The chain has TRBV5-1 and TRBJ2-5; D is unresolved. Deletions cut 1 base from V and 1 base from J, with 8 bases between. The CDR3 is 14 amino acids. Germline values: CDR1 SGHRS, CDR2 YFSETQ. The CDR3 protein is CASSLLQPQETQYF. The CDR3 DNA reads as TGCGCCAGCAGCTTGTTACAGCCCCAAGAGACCCAGTACTTC.

The rearrangement joins TRBV5-1 to TRBJ2-7; a possible D gene is TRBD2 (5 bases). CDR1 SGHRS and CDR2 YFSETQ come from the germline V gene. V lost 0 bases and J 5 bases, leaving 15 bases between the germline ends. CDR3 size: 15 residues. The CDR3 sequence: CASSLARDYDNEQYF. CDR3 in DNA: TGCGCCAGCAGCTTGGCCCGGGATTACGATAACGAGCAGTACTTC.

V gene TRBV18 combines with J gene TRBJ2-3, with D uncertain. CDR3 length equals 15 residues. The germline gives CDR1 KGHSH, CDR2 LQKENI. The V end lost 5 bases, the J end lost 4 bases, and 16 bases lay between the germline ends. The CDR3 spells CASSTGDQGADTQYF. CDR3 sequence (DNA): TGTGCCAGCTCAACCGGAGACCAAGGCGCAGATACGCAGTATTTT.

The rearrangement joins TRBV9 to TRBJ2-1, with D perhaps TRBD2 (5 bases). CDR3 size: 13 residues. In germline, CDR1 is SGDLS, CDR2 YYNGEE. V was clipped by 0 bases and J by 10 bases, with 11 bases between them. The CDR3 nucleotides read TGTGCCAGCAGCGTAGGAAGCGGAGGCGAGCAGTTCTTC. Protein: CASSVGSGGEQFF.